This is a list of T cell receptor beta chains from one sample in a study of T cells after yellow fever vaccination. TCRdb re-called the 5' RACE reads with MiXCR, one entry per CDR3 protein. The sample holds hundreds of thousands of distinct CDR3 sequences, approximately 13% seen once. The sequenced sample was PBMCs, obtained on the day of the yellow fever booster vaccination. All receptors come from a man aged 25-40 years who received the YFV17D yellow fever vaccine. Both conserved end residues are part of each CDR3. A D gene is named only where the DNA matches it firmly. Clone sizes are given selectively: once, few, many, or a class where the clone is expanded.

D gene	V gene	J gene	clone size	CDR3 DNA	CDR3 protein
NA	TRBV7-2	TRBJ2-3	NA	TGTGCCAGCAGCTTAGTGGGTCAGACAGATACGCAGTATTTT	CASSLVGQTDTQYF
TRBD1	TRBV7-2	TRBJ2-7	few	TGTGCCAGCACCCCAGACAGGGGGGACTACGAGCAGTACTTC	CASTPDRGDYEQYF
NA	TRBV18	TRBJ1-1	many	TGTGCCAGCTCACAGAGACTGTTGGGGAATATGGACACTGAAGCTTTCTTT	CASSQRLLGNMDTEAFF
NA	TRBV11-2	TRBJ1-1	NA	TGTGCCAGCACCATGTACAGGGCTGGCAACACTGAAGCTTTCTTT	CASTMYRAGNTEAFF
TRBD1	TRBV3-1	TRBJ2-7	NA	TGTGCCAGCAGCCGACAGGGAGTACCCGACGAGCAGTACTTC	CASSRQGVPDEQYF
NA	TRBV11-2	TRBJ2-5	NA	TGTGCCAGCAGGTTACTAGGGGAGACCCAGTACTTC	CASRLLGETQYF
NA	TRBV7-2	TRBJ2-2	few	TGTGCCAGCAGCTTAAGGCGACGATTGGCGAACACCGGGGAGCTGTTTTTT	CASSLRRRLANTGELFF
NA	TRBV7-9	TRBJ2-7	NA	TGTGCCAGCAGCTCTTACTCCGAGCAGTACTTC	CASSSYSEQYF
TRBD2	TRBV24-1	TRBJ2-1	NA	TGTGCCACCAGTGACCCCCTCAGCGGGAGTGGCGAGCAGTTCTTC	CATSDPLSGSGEQFF
NA	TRBV6-1	TRBJ1-1	few	TGTGCCAGCAGTAAACCACCGCAGGGGAGCGCTTTCTTT	CASSKPPQGSAFF
NA	TRBV9	TRBJ2-7	NA	TGTGCCAGCAGCGTAGGTGTAGGGGGGGACAACGAGCAGTACTTC	CASSVGVGGDNEQYF
TRBD1	TRBV23-1	TRBJ2-7	NA	TGCGCCAGCAACCGCTCCAGACAGGGGACCACCTACGAGCAGTACTTC	CASNRSRQGTTYEQYF
NA	TRBV20-1	TRBJ2-3	NA	TGCAGTGCTAGTTTACGGGCAGGAGAGACAGATACGCAGTATTTT	CSASLRAGETDTQYF
NA	TRBV7-9	TRBJ1-2	many	TGTGCCAGCAGCTTAGACCTGAACTATGGCTACACCTTC	CASSLDLNYGYTF
TRBD2	TRBV7-9	TRBJ2-7	NA	TGTGCCAGCAGCTTTGCGGGAGAACCCTACGAGCAGTACTTC	CASSFAGEPYEQYF
NA	TRBV5-1	TRBJ1-2	few	TGCGCCAGCAGCCCGGGGACCGCATCTGGGGGCTACACCTTC	CASSPGTASGGYTF
NA	TRBV12-3/TRBV12-4	TRBJ1-1	few	TGTGCCAGCAGTCCTAGACAGTCAAACACTGAAGCTTTCTTT	CASSPRQSNTEAFF
TRBD1	TRBV2	TRBJ2-3	few	TGTGCCAGCAGAGCGGGACAGGGTACTGATACGCAGTATTTT	CASRAGQGTDTQYF
TRBD2	TRBV7-2	TRBJ2-7	once	TGTGCCAGCAGCTTATCTGGGGGAGGGGACTACGAGCAGTACTTC	CASSLSGGGDYEQYF
TRBD1	TRBV10-3	TRBJ2-6	few	TGTGCCATCAGTGAGTTGATACCGGGACAGGGGGAAACTTCCGGGGCCAACGTCCTGACTTTC	CAISELIPGQGETSGANVLTF
NA	TRBV7-9	TRBJ2-3	NA	TGTGCCAGCAGCTTAGGATCTGGTGCAGGAACAGATACGCAGTATTTT	CASSLGSGAGTDTQYF
NA	TRBV28	TRBJ2-7	few	TGTGCCAGCAGTTTCCAGGGTGGGGAGCAGTACTTC	CASSFQGGEQYF
NA	TRBV28	TRBJ2-1	NA	TGTGCCAGCAGTTTATTTACGGGCAATGAGCAGTTCTTC	CASSLFTGNEQFF
NA	TRBV18	TRBJ2-3	NA	TGTGCCAGCTCCAACCCCGACGGTACGCAGTATTTT	CASSNPDGTQYF
NA	TRBV20-1	TRBJ1-5	NA	TGCAGTGCTGTGCCCCCTGGGGGCAATCAGCCCCAGCATTTT	CSAVPPGGNQPQHF
NA	TRBV4-3	TRBJ2-2	few	TGCGCCAGCAGCCAAGACGTTAGTGGGGGGCGGTCATCCGGGGAGCTGTTTTTT	CASSQDVSGGRSSGELFF
NA	TRBV19	TRBJ1-1	NA	TGTGCCAGTAGTATTGTGGGACACCCGAACACTGAAGCTTTCTTT	CASSIVGHPNTEAFF